Sequencing of this T cell receptor (beta chain) was carried out in a study of cytomegalovirus exposure and HLA in healthy donors. Regarding the study as a whole: The study labeled 180 or so TCR beta chains cytomegalovirus-associated.

This PCR relied on a set of 60 Vbeta primers and 13 Jbeta primers. Assay used: immunoSEQ multiplex PCR; TCRdb lists only in-frame clones, some missing. Among around 190,000 clones listed, over 75% were seen once. The V segment lost 3 bases and the J segment 8 bases; nucleotides outside the gene matches: 5. There are 13 residues in the CDR3. The germline V gene has CDR1 LNHDA and CDR2 SQIVND (reference sequence). On this clone: No antigen is known for it.

This TCR was sampled from a young woman in good health and CMV-seronegative. Sequenced material: PBMCs. This rearrangement joins TRBV19 to TRBJ1-2; 8 bases map to TRBD1. The CDR3 coding sequence is TGTGCCAGTAGTATCGGACAGGGATGGGGCTACACCTTC. Amino acid sequence: CASSIGQGWGYTF.